The TCR beta chain under discussion was sequenced for a study of shared clonotypes between healthy human individuals. Study-wide results and limits: Limitation of the genetic and exposure-history diversity represented came from the few donors.

With 0 bases clipped from V and 5 bases from J, the junction kept 3 bases outside the gene matches. The V gene's germline CDR1 is SGDLS and CDR2 YYNGEE. The CDR3 runs to 15 residues. A word on this clone: What it binds is not known.

Produced via immunoSEQ multiplex PCR; TCRdb's table is partial and in-frame only. This sample has approximately 2,000,000 clones, with 85% to 95% found just once. Naive CD8 cells comprised CD45RO-negative, CCR7-positively selected cells, excluding terminally differentiated effector memory CD45RA+ cells. The TCR sequence derives from a man younger than 35 in good health. Some clones in this sample may be carry-over from other donors' samples. The chain combines TRBV9 with TRBJ2-1; 9 bases match TRBD1. Sequenced: naive CD8+ T cells from PBMCs. CDR3 DNA: TGTGCCAGCAGCGTAGCCCGGACAGGGGACAATGAGCAGTTCTTC. Residues: CASSVARTGDNEQFF.